The clone carrying this T cell receptor (beta chain) was recorded at least ten times. Its antigen is unknown. This sample stems from a study of T cells after yellow fever vaccination. TCRdb called the 5' RACE reads again in MiXCR, with one record for every CDR3 protein. The table has about 350,000 distinct CDR3 sequences, approximately 8% seen once. Findings of the study overall: FACS-sorted repertoires could contain abundant clonotypes contaminating from the bulk population.

This CDR3 has 15 residues. CDR1 and CDR2 from the germline V gene are SQVTM and ANQGSEA. V lost 3 bases, J lost 5 bases, and 8 bases stayed unmatched. This clonotype was sampled from a man between 18 and 35 years old who received the YFV17D yellow fever vaccine. Source: PBMCs, taken 45 days after the first yellow fever vaccination. This chain links TRBV29-1 with TRBJ2-5; 11 nucleotides align to TRBD2. CDR3 amino acids: CSVELTSGGRETQYF. In DNA form, the CDR3 reads TGCAGCGTTGAGCTAACTAGCGGGGGCAGGGAGACCCAGTACTTC.